These T cell receptor beta chains were read from a single sample in a study of T cell responses to AZD1222 COVID-19 vaccine. Produced via immunoSEQ multiplex PCR; TCRdb's table is partial and in-frame only. This table has about 120,000 clones, about 90% appearing once. Sequencing was performed on peripheral blood, taken on day 0 of AZD1222 vaccination. The receptors derive from an adult in good health. The CDR3 runs from the conserved cysteine through the conserved F or W. D genes are given only for firm matches. Size is stated for part of the rows, as once, few or many counts, or as a class when the clone is expanded.

>-|TRBJ1-5|TRBV27|-
CASSFTGNQPQHF
TGTGCCAGCAGTTTCACAGGGAATCAGCCCCAGCATTTT
>-|TRBJ1-2|TRBV2|-
CASSEGDPNWGYGYTF
TGTGCCAGCAGTGAAGGGGACCCTAATTGGGGCTATGGCTACACCTTC
>-|TRBJ2-4|TRBV6-1|TRBD2
CASSEARPTTGGKAKNIQYF
TGTGCCAGCAGTGAAGCGCGGCCTACAACGGGAGGAAAAGCCAAAAACATTCAGTACTTC
>-|TRBJ1-5|TRBV6-6|-
CASSYSTNQPQHF
TGTGCCAGCAGTTACTCGACCAATCAGCCCCAGCATTTT
>-|TRBJ2-2|TRBV3-1/TRBV3-2|-
CASSQDPRQVINTGELFF
TGTGCCAGCAGCCAAGATCCCCGGCAGGTTATAAACACCGGGGAGCTGTTTTTT
>-|TRBJ2-1|TRBV20-1|-
CSARISEQFF
TGCAGTGCAAGAATCAGCGAGCAGTTCTTC
>-|TRBJ2-2|TRBV9|TRBD2
CASSTISGRAPGELFF
TGTGCCAGCAGCACTATTAGCGGGAGGGCCCCCGGGGAGCTGTTTTTT
>-|TRBJ1-2|TRBV3-1/TRBV3-2|-
CASSQATNYGYTF
TGTGCCAGCAGCCAGGCAACTAACTATGGCTACACCTTC
>-|TRBJ2-1|TRBV4-2|TRBD2
CASSQASPSGAYNEQFF
TGTGCCAGCAGCCAAGCAAGCCCCAGCGGGGCATACAATGAGCAGTTCTTC
>-|TRBJ2-7|TRBV29-1|-
CSVRTGPYEQYF
TGCAGCGTGAGGACGGGACCCTACGAGCAGTACTTC
>-|TRBJ1-6|TRBV7-2|-
CASSLEGNSPLHF
TGTGCCAGCAGCTTAGAGGGGAATTCACCCCTCCACTTT
>-|TRBJ1-6|TRBV6-5|-
CASSPPGVGSPLHF
TGTGCCAGCAGCCCACCGGGCGTAGGGTCACCCCTCCACTTT
>-|TRBJ2-5|TRBV5-3|TRBD1
CARSLVGQGYIETQYF
TGTGCCAGAAGCTTGGTTGGACAGGGGTACATAGAGACCCAGTACTTC
>-|TRBJ1-1|TRBV5-4|TRBD1
CASSLTGGNMNTEAFF
TGTGCCAGCAGCTTAACAGGGGGTAACATGAACACTGAAGCTTTCTTT
>-|TRBJ1-5|TRBV12-5|TRBD1
CASGPENRGSNQPQHF
TGTGCTAGTGGTCCCGAAAACAGGGGTAGCAATCAGCCCCAGCATTTT
>-|TRBJ1-3|TRBV27|-
CASSFKGRPRDGNTIYF
TGTGCCAGCAGTTTTAAGGGGAGACCCCGAGATGGAAACACCATATATTTT
>-|TRBJ1-5|TRBV6-5|-
CASTLNIRVQPQHF
TGTGCCAGCACCCTTAATATCAGGGTCCAGCCCCAGCATTTT
>once|TRBJ1-4|TRBV2|-
CASSEGGKGQEKLFF
TGTGCCAGCAGTGAAGGCGGCAAAGGCCAGGAAAAACTGTTTTTT
>-|TRBJ1-2|TRBV9|-
CASSVATVRGGYTF
TGTGCCAGCAGCGTAGCTACGGTCCGGGGTGGCTACACCTTC
>-|TRBJ2-1|TRBV7-9|TRBD2
CASSLVSGGYSYNEQFF
TGTGCCAGCAGCTTGGTTAGCGGGGGATACTCCTACAATGAGCAGTTCTTC
>once|TRBJ2-7|TRBV15|-
CATSKKQGREQYF
TGTGCCACCAGCAAAAAACAGGGACGCGAGCAGTACTTC
>-|TRBJ1-3|TRBV7-9|TRBD1
CASSSGQVRDTIYF
TGTGCCAGCAGCTCCGGACAGGTTAGGGACACCATATATTTT
>-|TRBJ1-5|TRBV2|-
CASSEGLFNQPQHF
TGTGCCAGCAGTGAAGGCCTGTTCAATCAGCCCCAGCATTTT
>-|TRBJ1-2|TRBV5-6|-
CASSLRRLLLLNYGYTF
TGTGCCAGCAGCCTGCGCAGGCTCCTACTACTTAACTATGGCTACACCTTC
>-|TRBJ1-5|TRBV5-5|-
CASSPKWGEVPSPQHF
TGTGCCAGCAGCCCCAAGTGGGGGGAGGTGCCTTCGCCCCAGCATTTT
>-|TRBJ2-1|TRBV5-4|-
CASSLSQGEQFF
TGTGCCAGCAGCTTGTCCCAGGGAGAGCAGTTCTTC
>-|TRBJ1-3|TRBV10-1|-
CASRPQGSGNTIYF
TGCGCCAGCAGGCCTCAGGGGTCTGGAAACACCATATATTTT
>-|TRBJ1-1|TRBV11-2|TRBD1
CASQETGVATEAFF
TGTGCCAGCCAAGAGACAGGGGTGGCCACTGAAGCTTTCTTT
>-|TRBJ2-5|TRBV5-6|-
CASSPPGPGETQYF
TGTGCCAGCAGCCCTCCGGGCCCCGGGGAGACCCAGTACTTC
>once|TRBJ2-3|TRBV29-1|-
CSVLLGTDTQYF
TGCAGCGTTTTGCTTGGGACAGATACGCAGTATTTT
>once|TRBJ2-7|TRBV19|-
CASSIYADYEQYF
TGTGCCAGTAGTATTTATGCAGATTACGAGCAGTACTTC
>-|TRBJ2-7|TRBV11-2|-
CASSYKAQVSSYEQYF
TGTGCCAGCAGCTATAAGGCACAGGTGAGCTCCTACGAGCAGTACTTC
>-|TRBJ2-1|TRBV10-2|TRBD1
CASNGWDRGDNEQFF
TGCGCCAGCAACGGGTGGGACAGGGGAGACAATGAGCAGTTCTTC
>-|TRBJ1-2|TRBV28|TRBD1
CASSLNRGGLAYGYTF
TGTGCCAGCAGTTTGAACAGGGGAGGCCTGGCGTATGGCTACACCTTC
>once|TRBJ2-1|TRBV18|-
CASSLQVGNEQFF
TGTGCCAGCTCACTACAAGTGGGTAATGAGCAGTTCTTC
>-|TRBJ1-5|TRBV30|TRBD1
CAWSDRGSSPQHF
TGTGCCTGGAGTGACAGGGGTTCCAGCCCCCAGCATTTT
>-|TRBJ2-2|TRBV13|-
CASSLYRSGTLKNTGELFF
TGTGCCAGCAGCTTATATCGGTCGGGGACCCTGAAGAACACCGGGGAGCTGTTTTTT
>once|TRBJ2-7|TRBV6-5|-
CASSKLPTGIYEQYF
TGTGCCAGCAGCAAACTTCCTACAGGGATCTACGAGCAGTACTTC
>-|TRBJ2-2|TRBV10-1|-
CASSESKSGELFF
TGCGCCAGCAGTGAGTCGAAGTCCGGGGAGCTGTTTTTT
>-|TRBJ2-7|TRBV28|-
CASSFWDKIYEQYF
TGTGCCAGCAGTTTCTGGGACAAGATCTACGAGCAGTACTTC
>-|TRBJ1-1|TRBV2|TRBD1
CAGGQDTEAFF
TGTGCCGGCGGACAGGACACTGAAGCTTTCTTT
>-|TRBJ2-2|TRBV19|TRBD2
CASGTSGVQRGVGELFF
TGTGCCAGCGGGACTAGCGGGGTCCAGCGAGGGGTCGGGGAGCTGTTTTTT
>-|TRBJ2-7|TRBV19|TRBD2
CASSIPGRDYEQYF
TGTGCCAGTAGTATCCCGGGGAGGGACTACGAGCAGTACTTC
>-|TRBJ2-5|TRBV5-1|-
CASSSAGGNDLRLTQYF
TGCGCCAGCAGCTCGGCCGGGGGTAACGACCTCCGCCTCACCCAGTACTTC
>-|TRBJ1-5|TRBV28|TRBD1
CASSSPGTVKPQHF
TGTGCCAGCAGTTCTCCTGGGACAGTCAAGCCCCAGCATTTT
>once|TRBJ1-5|TRBV6-5|-
CASSTGLISNQPQHF
TGTGCCAGCAGCACCGGACTGATTAGCAATCAGCCCCAGCATTTT
>-|TRBJ1-1|TRBV19|TRBD1
CASSISRDRVEAFF
TGTGCCAGTAGTATATCCCGGGACAGGGTTGAAGCTTTCTTT
>few|TRBJ1-4|TRBV29-1|-
CSGLLQNNEKLFF
TGCAGCGGCCTACTTCAGAATAATGAAAAACTGTTTTTT
>-|TRBJ1-5|TRBV11-2|-
CASSLDQRGQPQHF
TGTGCCAGCAGCTTAGATCAACGGGGCCAGCCCCAGCATTTT
>-|TRBJ1-1|TRBV7-8|TRBD1
CASSSTGVHTEAFF
TGTGCCAGCAGCTCGACAGGGGTTCACACTGAAGCTTTCTTT
>-|TRBJ1-6|TRBV7-3|TRBD1
CASSSAGTGSSPLHF
TGTGCCAGCAGCTCAGCCGGGACAGGGAGTTCACCCCTCCACTTT
>few|TRBJ2-7|TRBV19|TRBD2
CASSIKAGGSYEQYF
TGTGCCAGTAGTATCAAGGCGGGAGGTTCCTACGAGCAGTACTTC